Only a few counts were recorded for the clone carrying this T cell receptor beta chain. Its antigen is not known. Germline CDR1 is MNHNS and CDR2 is SASEGT. Losses at the gene ends were 7 bases for V and 6 bases for J; bases not matched to a gene: 12. The CDR3 length is 15 residues. With 60 Vbeta and 13 Jbeta primers, the PCR was carried out. Sequenced by immunoSEQ multiplex PCR; TCRdb stores in-frame clones only, minus some. The sample yields about 150,000 clones, around 72% seen once. This specimen belongs to a study of cytomegalovirus exposure and HLA in healthy donors. General observations from the study: Accurate prediction of HLA-A and HLA-B alleles (for most subjects) was reportedly achieved from TCR beta sequences.

The rearrangement uses TRBV6-1 and TRBJ1-5, with 7 bases identical to TRBD1. The receptor was derived from a woman in her 40s in good health and CMV-seropositive. The sample was PBMCs. CDR3 sequence reads: CASNKDRIGGQPQHF. The DNA of the CDR3 is TGTGCCAGCAATAAGGACAGGATTGGAGGTCAGCCCCAGCATTTT.